This TCR beta chain was recorded in a study of identical twins. Points from the study as a whole: Fewer insertions were carried by abundant cord blood beta clonotypes, but none was seen in memory repertoires.

TCRdb analysed the 5' RACE reads with MiXCR anew, one entry per CDR3 protein. The sample records hundreds of thousands of distinct CDR3 sequences, roughly 18% being singletons. To note about this clonotype: Its specificity is not known.

V gave up 4 bases and J gave up 5 bases; unmatched junction bases: 11. This CDR3 contains 15 residues. Germline CDR1 SGHDN, CDR2 FVKESK. These data were likewise used in another study, on T cells expressing NK-cell markers.

The sequence was obtained from a woman aged 18-30 years in good health. The gene calls are TRBV14 and TRBJ2-7, with 7 bases aligning to TRBD1. The material sequenced was PBMCs. CDR3 bases: TGTGCCAGCAGCCCTCGTTGGTCAGGGGGAGACGAGCAGTACTTC. As protein: CASSPRWSGGDEQYF.